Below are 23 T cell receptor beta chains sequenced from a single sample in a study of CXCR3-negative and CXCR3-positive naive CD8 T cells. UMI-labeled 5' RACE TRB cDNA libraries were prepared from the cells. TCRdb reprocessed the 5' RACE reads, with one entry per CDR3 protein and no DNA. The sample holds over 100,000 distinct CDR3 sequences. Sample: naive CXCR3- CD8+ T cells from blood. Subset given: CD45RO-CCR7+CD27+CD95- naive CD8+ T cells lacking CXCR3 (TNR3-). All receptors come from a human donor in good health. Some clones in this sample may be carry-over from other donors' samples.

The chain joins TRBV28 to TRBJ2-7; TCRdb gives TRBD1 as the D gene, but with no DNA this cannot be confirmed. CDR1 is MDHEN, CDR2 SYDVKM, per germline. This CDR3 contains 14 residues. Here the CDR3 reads CASSLYRTGDEQYF.

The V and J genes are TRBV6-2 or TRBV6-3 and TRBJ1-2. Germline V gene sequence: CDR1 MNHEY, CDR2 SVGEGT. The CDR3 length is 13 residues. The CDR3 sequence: CASSYKQYYGYTF.

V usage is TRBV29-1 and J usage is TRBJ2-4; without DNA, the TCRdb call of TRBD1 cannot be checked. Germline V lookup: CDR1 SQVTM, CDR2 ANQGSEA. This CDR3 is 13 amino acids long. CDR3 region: CSVVSGTENIQYF.

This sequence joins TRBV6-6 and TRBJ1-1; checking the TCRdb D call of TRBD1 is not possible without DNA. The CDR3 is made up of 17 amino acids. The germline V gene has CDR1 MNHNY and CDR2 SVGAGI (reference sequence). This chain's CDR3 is CASQEGYPGQVNTEAFF.

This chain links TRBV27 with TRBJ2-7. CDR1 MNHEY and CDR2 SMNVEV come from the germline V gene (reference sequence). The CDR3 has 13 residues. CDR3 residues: CASAFSGAYEQYF.

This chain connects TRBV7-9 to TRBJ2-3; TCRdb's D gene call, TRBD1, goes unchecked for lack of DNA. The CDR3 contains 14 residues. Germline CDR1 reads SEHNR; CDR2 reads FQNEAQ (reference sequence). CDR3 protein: CASSSSGGADTQYF.

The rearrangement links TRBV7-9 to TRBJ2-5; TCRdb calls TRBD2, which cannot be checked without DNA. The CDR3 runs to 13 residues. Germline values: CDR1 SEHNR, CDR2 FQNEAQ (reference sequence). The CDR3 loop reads CASRTGGQQTQYF.

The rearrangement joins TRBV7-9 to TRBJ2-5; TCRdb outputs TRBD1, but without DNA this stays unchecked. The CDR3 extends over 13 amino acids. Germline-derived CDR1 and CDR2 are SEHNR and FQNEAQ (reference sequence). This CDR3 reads CASSAGREETQYF. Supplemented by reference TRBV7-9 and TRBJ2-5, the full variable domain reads DTGVSQNPRHKITKRGQNVTFRCDPISEHNRLYWYRQTLGQGPEFLTYFQNEAQLEKSRLLSDRFSAERPKGSFSTLEIQRTEQGDSAMYLCASSAGREETQYFGPGTRLLVL.

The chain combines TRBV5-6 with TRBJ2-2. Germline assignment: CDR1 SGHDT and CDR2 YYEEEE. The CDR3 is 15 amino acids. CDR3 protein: CASSLDSREPGELFF.

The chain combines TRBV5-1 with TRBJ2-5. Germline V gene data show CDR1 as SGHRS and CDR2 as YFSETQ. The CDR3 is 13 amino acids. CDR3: CASSPWQKETQYF.

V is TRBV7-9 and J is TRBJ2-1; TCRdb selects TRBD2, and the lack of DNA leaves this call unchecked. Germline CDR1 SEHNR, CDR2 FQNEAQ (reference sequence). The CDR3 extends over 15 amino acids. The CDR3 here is CAGSASLQTYNEQFF. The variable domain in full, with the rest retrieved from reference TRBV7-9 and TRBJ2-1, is DTGVSQNPRHKITKRGQNVTFRCDPISEHNRLYWYRQTLGQGPEFLTYFQNEAQLEKSRLLSDRFSAERPKGSFSTLEIQRTEQGDSAMYLCAGSASLQTYNEQFFGPGTRLTVL.

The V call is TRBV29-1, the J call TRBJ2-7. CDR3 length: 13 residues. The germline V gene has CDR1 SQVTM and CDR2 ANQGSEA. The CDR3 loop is CSVEEAGTYEQYF.

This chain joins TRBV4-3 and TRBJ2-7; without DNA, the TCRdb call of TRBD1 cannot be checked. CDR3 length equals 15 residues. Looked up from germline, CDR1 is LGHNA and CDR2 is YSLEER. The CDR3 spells CASSPGTGDSYEQYF.

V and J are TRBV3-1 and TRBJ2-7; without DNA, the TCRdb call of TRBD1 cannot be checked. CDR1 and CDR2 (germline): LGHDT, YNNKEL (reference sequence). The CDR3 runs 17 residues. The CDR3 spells CASSQGRDRLKPYEQYF.

CDR3 protein: CASSLLRQDYGYTF. The chain carries TRBV7-9 and TRBJ1-2; TCRdb returns TRBD1, unconfirmable since there is no DNA. Germline CDR1 reads SEHNR; CDR2 reads FQNEAQ (reference sequence). The CDR3 consists of 14 residues.

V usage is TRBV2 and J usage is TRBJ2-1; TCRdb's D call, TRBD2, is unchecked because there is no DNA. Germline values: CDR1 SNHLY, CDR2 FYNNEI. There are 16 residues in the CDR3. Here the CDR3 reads CASRNSGLGRDNEQFF. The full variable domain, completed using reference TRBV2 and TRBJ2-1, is EPEVTQTPSHQVTQMGQEVILRCVPISNHLYFYWYRQILGQKVEFLVSFYNNEISEKSEIFDDQFSVERPDGSNFTLKIRSTKLEDSAMYFCASRNSGLGRDNEQFFGPGTRLTVL.

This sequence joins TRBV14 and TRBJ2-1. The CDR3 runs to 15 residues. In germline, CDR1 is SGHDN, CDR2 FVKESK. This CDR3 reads CASSQAASSYNEQFF.

The CDR3 is CAWSVGGNTEAFF. The V call is TRBV30, the J call TRBJ1-1; no DNA is available, so the TRBD1 call from TCRdb remains unchecked. Per germline, CDR1 GTSNPN and CDR2 SVGIG (reference sequence). CDR3 length: 13 residues.

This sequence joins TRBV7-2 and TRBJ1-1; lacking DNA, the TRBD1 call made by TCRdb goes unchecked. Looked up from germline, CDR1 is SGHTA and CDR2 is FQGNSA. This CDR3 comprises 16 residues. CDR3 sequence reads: CASSLVAGGSLTEAFF.

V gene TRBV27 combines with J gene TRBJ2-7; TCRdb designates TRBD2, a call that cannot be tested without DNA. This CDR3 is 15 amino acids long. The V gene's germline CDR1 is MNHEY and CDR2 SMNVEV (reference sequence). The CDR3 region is CASSYSGGVSYEQYF.

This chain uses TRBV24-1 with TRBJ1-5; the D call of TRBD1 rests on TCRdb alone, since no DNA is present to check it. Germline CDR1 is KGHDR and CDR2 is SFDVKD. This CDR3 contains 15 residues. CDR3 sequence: CATSPGTGLNQPQHF.

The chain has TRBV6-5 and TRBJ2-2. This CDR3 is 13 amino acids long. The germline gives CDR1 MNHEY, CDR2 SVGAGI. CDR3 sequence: CASSRRITGELFF.

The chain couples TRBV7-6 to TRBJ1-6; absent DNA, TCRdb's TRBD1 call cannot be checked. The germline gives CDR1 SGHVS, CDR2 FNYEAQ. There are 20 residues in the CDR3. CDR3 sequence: CASSLDGGWGQGVDNSPLHF.